This T cell receptor (beta chain) stems from a study of blood T cells in healthy people across ages. Study-wide findings and caveats: The CMV status of each donor remained undetermined, and this could have confounded shifts in expanded clonotypes.

Turning to this clonotype: Its antigen is currently unknown.

The CDR3 length is 15 residues. Germline lookup yields CDR1 SEHNR and CDR2 FQNEAQ (reference sequence). V dropped 2 bases and J dropped 2; count of bases not matched to a gene: 5. Aged roughly 6 to 90, donors were systemically healthy Caucasians from Russia. It was with a sample-barcoded 5' primer and a J-beta primer mix that a second PCR of roughly 7 to 12 cycles was run. CDR3-containing paired-end reads numbered at least 2.5 million in each sample. MiXCR, applied by TCRdb to the 5' RACE reads, yields one record per CDR3 protein. Of around 900,000 distinct CDR3 sequences listed, roughly 51% are singletons.

The rearrangement joins TRBV7-9 to TRBJ2-7; 8 bases align to TRBD2. Sequencing input: blood. The clonotype was recovered from a woman aged 60-70 years in good health. The CDR3 bases are TGTGCCAGCAGCTTAAAAACTAGCGGTGCCTACGAGCAGTACTTC. As protein: CASSLKTSGAYEQYF.